This T cell receptor beta chain was captured by sequencing in a study of shared clonotypes between healthy human individuals. Only in-frame clones appear in the TCRdb table, and some are missing; sequencing was by immunoSEQ multiplex PCR. The sample yields around 500,000 clones, over 75% seen once. Material for sequencing was PBMCs. The source is a woman aged 40 to 50 in good health. Some clones in this sample may be carry-over from other donors' samples.

The CDR3 nucleotides read TGTGCCAGCTCCCCCGGGAACGAAAAACTGTTTTTT. Translating it yields CASSPGNEKLFF. This chain connects TRBV2 to TRBJ1-4, with D unclear. CDR1 SNHLY and CDR2 FYNNEI come from the germline V gene. Trimming left V 8 bases short and J 8 bases short, with 12 bases between. The CDR3 is made up of 12 amino acids.